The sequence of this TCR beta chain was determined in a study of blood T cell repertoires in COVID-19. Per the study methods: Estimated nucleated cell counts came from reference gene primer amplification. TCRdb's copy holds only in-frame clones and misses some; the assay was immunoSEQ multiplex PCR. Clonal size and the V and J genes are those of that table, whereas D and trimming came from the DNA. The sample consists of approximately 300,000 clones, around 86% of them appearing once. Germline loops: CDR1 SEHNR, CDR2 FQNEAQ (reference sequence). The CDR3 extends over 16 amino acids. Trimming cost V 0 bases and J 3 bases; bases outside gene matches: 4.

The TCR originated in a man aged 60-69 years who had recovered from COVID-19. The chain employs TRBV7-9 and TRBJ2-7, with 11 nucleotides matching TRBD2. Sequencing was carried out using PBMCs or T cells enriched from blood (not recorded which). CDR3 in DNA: TGTGCCAGCAGCTTAGCACTAGCGGGGGAGTACTACGAGCAGTACTTC. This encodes CASSLALAGEYYEQYF.